Here is one T cell receptor beta chain with its context. Its specificity is unknown. V was trimmed by 0 bases and J by 3 bases, leaving 10 bases between them. Looked up from germline, CDR1 is SGDLS and CDR2 is YYNGEE. The CDR3 is made up of 15 amino acids. This sample was included in a study of OX40 agonist ivuxolimab in advanced cancers. Study-level information: The study treated patients with ivuxolimab, an agonistic anti-OX40 (CD134) antibody.

The study, taken as a whole, reports: Some of the nonresponding patients also showed low levels of normalized T-cell clonal expansion. Clonal expansion in partial responders at 0.1-3.0 mg/kg ranked among the lowest.

The repertoire was sequenced with immunoSEQ multiplex PCR; TCRdb's copy has only in-frame clones and lacks some. The data hold about 41,000 clones, with roughly four fifths observed a single time. Sequenced material: CD4+ or CD8+ T cells sorted from blood, taken in a trial of the OX40 agonist ivuxolimab. This TCR was recovered from an adult with an advanced solid tumor such as melanoma, head and neck, liver or kidney cancer. The rearrangement links TRBV9 to TRBJ2-1, with D perhaps TRBD2 (6 bases). CDR3 sequence reads: CASSVGLDYYNEQFF. In DNA form, the CDR3 reads TGTGCCAGCAGCGTAGGACTAGACTACTACAATGAGCAGTTCTTC.